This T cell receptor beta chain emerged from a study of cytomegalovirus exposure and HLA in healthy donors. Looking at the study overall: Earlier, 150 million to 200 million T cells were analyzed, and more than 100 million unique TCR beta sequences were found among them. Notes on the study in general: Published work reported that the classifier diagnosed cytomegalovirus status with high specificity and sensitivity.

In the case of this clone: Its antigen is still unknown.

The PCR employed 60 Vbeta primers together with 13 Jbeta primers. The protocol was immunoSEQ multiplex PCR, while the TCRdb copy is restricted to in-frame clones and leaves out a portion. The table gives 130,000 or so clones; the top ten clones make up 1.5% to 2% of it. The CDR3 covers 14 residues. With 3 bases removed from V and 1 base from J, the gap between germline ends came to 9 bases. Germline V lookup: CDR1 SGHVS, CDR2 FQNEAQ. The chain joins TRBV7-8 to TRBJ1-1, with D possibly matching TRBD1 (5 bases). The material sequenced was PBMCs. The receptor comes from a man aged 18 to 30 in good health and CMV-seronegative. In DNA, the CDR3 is TGTGCCAGCAGCTTCGGGGGAACGAACACTGAAGCTTTCTTT. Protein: CASSFGGTNTEAFF.